This T cell receptor (beta chain) was sequenced in a study of CD8+CD57+ T cells in acquired aplastic anemia. Study-wide findings and caveats: It was found that approximately 29 CD8+ CDR3 sequences were shared between patients and controls.

Per the germline V gene, CDR1 is SSHAT and CDR2 is FNYEAQ (reference sequence). This CDR3 has 15 amino acids. CDR3 and TCR beta VDJ profiling relied on genomic DNA as the template. Via MiXCR, TCRdb re-called the reads, giving one row per CDR3 protein. The sample contains more than 100,000 distinct CDR3 sequences, around 48% of which appear only once. Of note for this clonotype: Its matching antigen is unknown.

This sequence joins TRBV7-7 and TRBJ2-7, with TRBD2 as a possible D gene (6 bases). The sequence derives from a human donor in good health, serving as a control. Input material: sorted CD4+, CD8+, or CD8+CD57+ T cells (not recorded which) from PBMCs. CDR3 loop: CTSSLAPGSTYEQYF. The CDR3 DNA follows: TGTACTAGCAGCTTAGCGCCGGGGTCAACCTACGAGCAGTACTTC.